This TCR beta chain was identified during a study of OX40 agonist ivuxolimab in advanced cancers. About the study as a whole: Ivuxolimab was a fully human IgG2 agonistic monoclonal antibody targeting the costimulatory receptor OX40 (CD134). The point of sequencing TCRbeta in the periphery was to test whether ivuxolimab changed TCR sequence diversity and drove clonal T-cell expansion. In the dose-escalation cohort, 82.7% of patients were male, and the mean age was approximately 60 years, with a range of roughly 20 to 85. The paper covers the monotherapy dose-escalation part of the phase I ivuxolimab trial, which included N ≈ 54 patients. Partial responses were achieved by three dose-escalation patients, of whom one had hepatocellular carcinoma and two had cutaneous melanoma. Prior anti-PD-1, anti-PD-L1 or anti-CTLA-4 therapy was permitted, and checkpoint inhibitors had been received by about 37% of dose-escalation patients. Intravenous ivuxolimab was administered to patients every 2 weeks at six dose levels: 0.01, 0.1, 0.3, 1.5, 3 and 10 mg/kg. Of the approximately 50 dose-escalation patients, hepatocellular carcinoma was present in 19, melanoma in around 15, renal cell carcinoma in 9 and head and neck cancer in 9.

Paper-wide results and their limitations: Low levels of normalized T-cell clonal expansion were also shown by some nonresponding patients. At doses of 0.1 to 3.0 mg/kg, clonal expansion of both CD4+ and CD8+ T cells in blood was seen between baseline and week 6. After ivuxolimab, expanded clones were on average more numerous among CD8+ T cells than among CD4+ T cells. Antigen specificity was not determined for the clonally expanded peripheral T cells. In partial responders in the 0.1-3.0 mg/kg groups, normalized peripheral clonal expansion was found to be among the lowest, especially among CD8+ T cells.

Notes on this clone: Its binding antigen is unknown. Per-nucleotide qualities are absent, and no much larger clonotype sits a single base away.

V loses 1 base of germline sequence and J loses 6 bases, and the interval between the two ends is 13 bases. From cysteine to phenylalanine, the CDR3 is 15 amino acids long. This entry keeps only the CDR3 DNA: 45 bases, framed from base 1. CDR1 and CDR2 are read off the germline V gene as MGHRA and YSYEKL. The trial excluded patients who had a history of autoimmune disease or were on systemic immunosuppression. Peripheral blood for TCR sequencing was collected from all dose cohorts at baseline, on cycle 4 day 1, and on cycle 7 day 1. Samples were obtained from an open-label, multicenter, first-in-human phase I dose-escalation trial of ivuxolimab. The trial enrolled adults with locally advanced or metastatic head and neck squamous cell, hepatocellular, melanoma or renal cell carcinoma. Before TCR sequencing, CD4+ and CD8+ T cells were separately sorted from peripheral blood. Genomic DNA was isolated from the sorted cells so that the TCRbeta CDR3 region could be sequenced. The immunoSEQ Assay was used to sequence the TCRbeta CDR3 regions. Entries here come from immuneACCESS through TCRdb and include only in-frame sequences with V and J called. Some clones fail to appear in such tables; in the studies checked, an unresolved V gene covers under half of the shortfall, and the cause of the remainder is unknown. Counted in this sample were 90,000 to 100,000 clones; more than 95% of them appeared once. The ten most abundant clones make up just over 2% of the sample.

The origin of this receptor is an adult with an advanced solid tumor such as melanoma, head and neck, liver or kidney cancer. This chain joins TRBV4-1 to TRBJ2-1, with no confident D gene call. The sequencing used CD4+ or CD8+ T cells sorted from blood, collected in a trial of the OX40 agonist ivuxolimab. The CDR3: CASSQGIMGSNEQFF. The sequenced DNA is TGCGCCAGCAGCCAAGGGATAATGGGGTCCAATGAGCAGTTCTTC.